This TCR beta chain appears in the sequencing data of a study of T cells after yellow fever vaccination. Study-level results: Contamination of FACS-sorted repertoires by abundant clonotypes from the bulk population could occur.

The CDR3 has 16 amino acids. Per germline, CDR1 DFQATT and CDR2 SNEGSKA (reference sequence). V gave up 6 bases and J gave up 2 bases; unmatched junction bases: 10. MiXCR, applied by TCRdb to the 5' RACE reads, yields one record per CDR3 protein. The sample comprises tens of thousands of distinct CDR3 sequences, about 5.6% of which are singletons, and 25% to 40% rests with the top ten. This clonotype has a handful of counts. This specimen consisted of PBMCs, either bulk or a sorted T-cell subset (CD4+, CD8+, memory, or dextramer-sorted; not recorded which), obtained on the day of the yellow fever booster vaccination. The sequence came from a man between 18 and 29 years old who received the YFV17D yellow fever vaccine. The chain links TRBV20-1 to TRBJ2-7; 13 positions match TRBD2. The chain's CDR3 is CSAPSVGTSGTYEQYF. CDR3 nucleotide sequence: TGCAGTGCACCCTCAGTTGGGACTAGCGGGACCTACGAGCAGTACTTC.